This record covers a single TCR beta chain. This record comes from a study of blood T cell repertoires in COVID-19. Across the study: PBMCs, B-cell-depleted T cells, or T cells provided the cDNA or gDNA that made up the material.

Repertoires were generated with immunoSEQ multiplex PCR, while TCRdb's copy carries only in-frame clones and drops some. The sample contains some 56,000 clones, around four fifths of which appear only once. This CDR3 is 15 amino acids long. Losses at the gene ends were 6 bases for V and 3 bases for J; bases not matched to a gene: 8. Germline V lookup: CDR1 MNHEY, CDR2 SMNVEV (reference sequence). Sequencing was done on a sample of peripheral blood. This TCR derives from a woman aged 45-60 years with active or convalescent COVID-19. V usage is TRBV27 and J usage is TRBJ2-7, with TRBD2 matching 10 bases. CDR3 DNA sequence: TGTGCCAGCAGGTTCCGAGCGGGAGGGCTCTACGAGCAGTACTTC. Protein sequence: CASRFRAGGLYEQYF.